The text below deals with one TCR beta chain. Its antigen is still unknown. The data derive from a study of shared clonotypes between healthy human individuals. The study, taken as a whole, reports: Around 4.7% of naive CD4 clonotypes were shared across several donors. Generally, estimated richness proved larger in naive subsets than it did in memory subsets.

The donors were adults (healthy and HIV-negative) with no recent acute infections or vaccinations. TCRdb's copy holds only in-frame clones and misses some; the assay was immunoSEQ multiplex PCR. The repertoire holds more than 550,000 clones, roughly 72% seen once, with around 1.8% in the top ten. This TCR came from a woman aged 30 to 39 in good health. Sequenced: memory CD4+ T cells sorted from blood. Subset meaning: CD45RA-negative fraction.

CDR3 nucleotides: TGTGCCAGCAGCTTGGGTTTTGGGCAGGGGGCCGACTATGGCTACACCTTC. Its protein product is CASSLGFGQGADYGYTF. The chain has TRBV5-8 and TRBJ1-2; 8 bases line up with TRBD1. This CDR3 has 17 amino acids. The V gene's germline CDR1 is SGHTS and CDR2 YDEGEE. With 0 bases clipped from V and 3 bases from J, the junction kept 10 bases outside the gene matches. The entire variable domain, with the rest obtained from reference TRBV5-8 and TRBJ1-2, is as follows: EAGVTQSPTHLIKTRGQQATLRCSPISGHTSVYWYQQALGLGLQFLLWYDEGEERNRGNFPPRFSGRQFPNYSSELNVNALELEDSALYLCASSLGFGQGADYGYTFGSGTRLTVV.